The 6 T cell receptor beta chains below were found in one sample sequenced in a study of radiation and T cells in renal cell carcinoma. Method: immunoSEQ multiplex PCR; TCRdb's copy keeps in-frame clones and lacks some. The table records around 78,000 clones, roughly nine tenths of them present only once. As for time point: blood 4 weeks post-SBRT, at nephrectomy. Treatment meaning: 15 Gy SBRT to primary tumor, nephrectomy 4 weeks later. The sample was blood, taken from a patient whose treatment included radiotherapy and nephrectomy. The receptor source for this set is a woman in her 70s with renal cell carcinoma.

The V and J genes are TRBV7-2 and TRBJ2-7, with TRBD2 identical over 15 bases. The CDR3 consists of 15 residues. The germline CDR1 and CDR2 sequences are SGHTA and FQGNSA. V gave up 5 bases and J gave up 7 bases; unmatched junction bases: 6. The chain's CDR3 is CASSGLAGGAHEQYF. CDR3 DNA: TGTGCCAGCAGCGGACTAGCGGGGGGGGCCCATGAGCAGTACTTC.

This sequence joins TRBV29-1 and TRBJ2-7, with TRBD1 matching 11 bases. The CDR3 is 13 residues long. The V and J ends lost 7 bases and 3 bases, in that order; junction bases with no gene match: 5. Germline V gene data show CDR1 as SQVTM and CDR2 as ANQGSEA. CDR3 sequence (DNA): TGCAGCGCCGGAGGGACAGGGGGCTACGAGCAGTACTTC. Protein product: CSAGGTGGYEQYF.

This rearrangement joins TRBV4-1 to TRBJ2-5, with D possibly TRBD2 on 5 matching bases. The J call is uncertain, as TRBJ2-7 better fits the DNA end. CDR1 is MGHRA and CDR2 is YSYEKL in the germline V gene. This CDR3 is built from 17 residues. The DNA for the CDR3 is TGCGCCAGCAGCCAGAGGCGTAAGGGAGCGTTTTCCTACGAGCAGTACTTC. Translating gives CASSQRRKGAFSYEQYF.

The V and J genes are TRBV25-1 and TRBJ1-4; D is unclear. This CDR3 region has 13 residues. CDR1 and CDR2 from the germline V gene are MGHDK and SYGVNS. V was shortened by 5 bases and J by 8 bases, with 12 bases between the two germline ends. CDR3 amino acids: CASSRASGEKLFF. For the CDR3, the DNA is TGTGCCAGCAGTAGGGCCTCGGGGGAAAAACTGTTTTTT.

There are a few counts of this clone. The rearrangement uses TRBV5-1 and TRBJ2-1; no reliable D call. CDR1 is SGHRS, CDR2 YFSETQ, per germline. Trimming cost V 1 base and J 8 bases, with 16 bases left between them. There are 15 residues in the CDR3. CDR3 DNA sequence: TGCGCCAGCAGCTTGTTTGGCCCCCCTACTTATGAGCAGTTCTTC. Encoded protein: CASSLFGPPTYEQFF.

In its sample, this clone was seen a few times. The chain uses TRBV6-6 and TRBJ1-2; 10 bases fit TRBD1. With 4 bases clipped from V and 4 bases from J, the junction kept 3 bases outside the gene matches. Germline V gene data show CDR1 as MNHNY and CDR2 as SVGAGI (reference sequence). CDR3 length: 14 residues. CDR3 residues: CASSSGTGVYGYTF. CDR3 DNA sequence: TGTGCCAGCAGTTCAGGGACAGGGGTCTATGGCTACACCTTC.